The TCR beta chain described here comes from a study of OX40 agonist ivuxolimab in advanced cancers. Study background: Ivuxolimab, an antibody that agonizes OX40 (CD134), was administered to the patients. At 82.7% male, the cohort had a mean age of 60 years, ranging from about 20 to 79.

Autoimmune disease history or systemic immunosuppression barred patients. Data came from immunoSEQ multiplex PCR; TCRdb stores just in-frame clones and leaves some out. The sample has around 95,000 clones; approximately 91% are singletons. The germline V and J ends were trimmed by 8 bases and 9 bases, with 19 bases remaining between them. The germline CDR1 and CDR2 sequences are MNHEY and SMNVEV (reference sequence). This CDR3 comprises 13 residues. The receptor comes from an adult with an advanced solid tumor such as melanoma, head and neck, liver or kidney cancer. The source was CD4+ or CD8+ T cells sorted from blood, collected in a trial of the OX40 agonist ivuxolimab. The chain has TRBV27 and TRBJ1-1; D ambiguous. In DNA, the CDR3 is TGTGCCAGCGGAACCGGGTCACCTAATAAAGCTTTCTTT. Protein product: CASGTGSPNKAFF.